This entry lists 3 T cell receptor beta chains sequenced from one sample in a study of T-cell memory formation after mild COVID-19. TCRdb fed the 5' RACE reads into MiXCR, producing one record per CDR3 protein. The data hold roughly 400,000 distinct CDR3 sequences, with about 24% observed a single time. Sequenced: PBMCs or a T cell subset sorted from them (not recorded which). The receptors originated from an adult woman who had mild COVID-19 (a few samples of this study predate the infection). Cell type and time point are not known.

The count of this clonotype is one. The chain links TRBV19 to TRBJ2-3; D might be TRBD2 (6 bases). V was clipped by 5 bases and J by 0 bases, with 21 bases between them. The length of the CDR3 is 18 residues. Germline-derived CDR1 and CDR2 are LNHDA and SQIVND (reference sequence). This chain's CDR3 is CASSRGLAIPASTDTQYF. The CDR3 nucleotides read TGTGCCAGTAGTCGGGGACTGGCAATACCCGCTAGCACAGATACGCAGTATTTT.

The chain links TRBV5-1 to TRBJ2-1; D uncertain. The CDR3 extends over 17 amino acids. With 4 bases removed from V and 0 bases from J, the gap between germline ends came to 17 bases. Germline assignment: CDR1 SGHRS and CDR2 YFSETQ. CDR3 loop: CASSPRVAGPSYNEQFF. The DNA of the CDR3 is TGCGCCAGCAGCCCCAGAGTTGCTGGACCCTCCTACAATGAGCAGTTCTTC.

This clonotype was recorded a few times. V usage is TRBV30 and J usage is TRBJ2-7; the match to TRBD2 covers 10 bases. The CDR3 has 14 amino acids. V was clipped by 4 bases and J by 6 bases; unmatched bases: 9. The germline V gene encodes CDR1 GTSNPN and CDR2 SVGIG (reference sequence). The CDR3 is CAWNPSGGVAEQYF. Written as DNA, the CDR3 is TGTGCCTGGAACCCCAGCGGGGGGGTCGCCGAGCAGTACTTC. Complete variable domain (other parts from reference TRBV30 and TRBJ2-7): SQTIHQWPATLVQPVGSPLSLECTVEGTSNPNLYWYRQAAGRGLQLLFYSVGIGQISSEVPQNLSASRPQDRQFILSSKKLLLSDSGFYLCAWNPSGGVAEQYFGPGTRLTVT.